This T cell receptor beta chain originates from a study of blood T cells in healthy people across ages. Of note for this clonotype: Germline and junction disagree at one end, which may indicate a read error.

Using a J-beta primer mix together with a sample-barcoded 5' primer, a second PCR was run for about 7 to 12 cycles. TCRdb fed the 5' RACE reads into MiXCR, producing one record per CDR3 protein. The profile shows fewer than 800,000 distinct CDR3 sequences, around 25% of them singletons. The study drew donors from healthy Caucasian individuals in Russia aged about 6 to 95. This CDR3 comprises 15 residues. Per the germline V gene, CDR1 is SGHRS and CDR2 is YFSETQ. These data also formed part of another study, on T cells of mothers and their children. Per that study: For the second PCR, the M1S primer put in sample barcodes and 2-4 random nucleotides.

The source is a boy aged 5 to 17 in good health. The material sequenced was blood. This chain joins TRBV5-1 and TRBJ1-1, with 7 bases that match TRBD1. The CDR3 reads CASSPTGIEATEDFF. The CDR3 region has the DNA TGCGCCAGCAGCCCGACAGGGATAGAGGCCACTGAAGATTTCTTT. Full variable domain (outside the CDR3, taken from reference TRBV5-1 and TRBJ1-1): KAGVTQTPRYLIKTRGQQVTLSCSPISGHRSVSWYQQTPGQGLQFLFEYFSETQRNKGNFPGRFSGRQFSNSRSEMNVSTLELGDSALYLCASSPTGIEATEDFFGQGTRLTVV.